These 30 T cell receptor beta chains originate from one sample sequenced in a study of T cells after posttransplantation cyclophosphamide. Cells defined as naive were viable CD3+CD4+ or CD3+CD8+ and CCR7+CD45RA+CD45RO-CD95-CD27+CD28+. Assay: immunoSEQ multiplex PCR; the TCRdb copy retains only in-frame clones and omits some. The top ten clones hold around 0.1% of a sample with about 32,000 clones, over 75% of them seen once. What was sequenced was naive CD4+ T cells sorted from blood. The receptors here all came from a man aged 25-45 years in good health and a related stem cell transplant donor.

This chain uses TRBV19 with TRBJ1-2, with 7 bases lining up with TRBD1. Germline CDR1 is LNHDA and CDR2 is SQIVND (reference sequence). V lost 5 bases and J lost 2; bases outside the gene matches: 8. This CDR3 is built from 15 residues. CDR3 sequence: CASSSEGTVNYGYTF. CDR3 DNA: TGTGCCAGTAGTTCGGAAGGGACAGTCAACTATGGCTACACCTTC.

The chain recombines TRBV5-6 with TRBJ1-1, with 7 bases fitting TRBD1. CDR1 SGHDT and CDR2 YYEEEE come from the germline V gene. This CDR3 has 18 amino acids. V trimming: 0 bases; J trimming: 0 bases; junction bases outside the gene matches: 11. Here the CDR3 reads CASSLAQGTDIMNTEAFF. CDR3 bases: TGTGCCAGCAGCTTGGCCCAAGGGACAGACATTATGAACACTGAAGCTTTCTTT.

The CDR3 loop is CASRSLTYNEQFF. The DNA of the CDR3 is TGTGCCAGTCGAAGTCTAACCTACAATGAGCAGTTCTTC. The rearrangement links TRBV19 to TRBJ2-1; D remains unclear. The V end lost 8 bases, the J end lost 2 bases, and 10 bases lay between the germline ends. This CDR3 has 13 amino acids. Looked up from germline, CDR1 is LNHDA and CDR2 is SQIVND (reference sequence).

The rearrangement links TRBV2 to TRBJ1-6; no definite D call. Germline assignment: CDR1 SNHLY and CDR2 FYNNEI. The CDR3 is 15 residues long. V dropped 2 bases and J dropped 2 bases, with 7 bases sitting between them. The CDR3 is CASSESVPYNSPLHF. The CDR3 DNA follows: TGTGCCAGCAGTGAATCGGTACCCTATAATTCACCCCTCCACTTT.

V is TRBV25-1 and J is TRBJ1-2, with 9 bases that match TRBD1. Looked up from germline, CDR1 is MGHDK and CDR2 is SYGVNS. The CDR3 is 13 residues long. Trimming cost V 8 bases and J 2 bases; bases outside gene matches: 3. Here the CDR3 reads CASGGTGNYGYTF. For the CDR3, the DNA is TGTGCCAGCGGGGGGACAGGGAACTATGGCTACACCTTC.

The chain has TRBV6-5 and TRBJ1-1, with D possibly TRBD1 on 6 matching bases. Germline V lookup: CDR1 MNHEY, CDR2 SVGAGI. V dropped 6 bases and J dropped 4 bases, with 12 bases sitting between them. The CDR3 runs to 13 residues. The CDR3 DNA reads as TGTGCCAGCAGAACAGGGTCCAGCACTGAAGCTTTCTTT. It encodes CASRTGSSTEAFF.

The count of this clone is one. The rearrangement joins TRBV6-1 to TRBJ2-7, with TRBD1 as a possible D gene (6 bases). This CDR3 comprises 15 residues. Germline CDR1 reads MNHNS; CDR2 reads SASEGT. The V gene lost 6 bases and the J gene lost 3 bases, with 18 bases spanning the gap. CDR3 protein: CASSAKRDTYYEQYF. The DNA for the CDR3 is TGTGCCAGCAGCGCCAAAAGGGACACCTACTACGAGCAGTACTTC.

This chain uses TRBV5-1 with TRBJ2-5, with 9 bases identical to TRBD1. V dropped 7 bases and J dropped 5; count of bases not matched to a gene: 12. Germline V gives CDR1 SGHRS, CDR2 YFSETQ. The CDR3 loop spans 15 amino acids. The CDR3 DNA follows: TGCGCCAGCGGGGCGGGGACAGGGCCGTTTGAGACCCAGTACTTC. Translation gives CASGAGTGPFETQYF.

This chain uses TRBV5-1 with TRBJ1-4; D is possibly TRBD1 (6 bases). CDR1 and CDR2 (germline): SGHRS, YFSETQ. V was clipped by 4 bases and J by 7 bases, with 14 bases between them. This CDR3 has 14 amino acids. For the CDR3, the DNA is TGCGCCAGCAGCGATGGGACAACTGCTGAAAAACTGTTTTTT. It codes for CASSDGTTAEKLFF.

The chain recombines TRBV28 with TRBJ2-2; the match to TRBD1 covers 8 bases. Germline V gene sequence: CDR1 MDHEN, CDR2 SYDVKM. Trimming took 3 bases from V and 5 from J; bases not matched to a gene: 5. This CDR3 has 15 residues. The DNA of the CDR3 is TGTGCCAGCAGTTTTTTGACAGGGGTGACCGGGGAGCTGTTTTTT. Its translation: CASSFLTGVTGELFF.

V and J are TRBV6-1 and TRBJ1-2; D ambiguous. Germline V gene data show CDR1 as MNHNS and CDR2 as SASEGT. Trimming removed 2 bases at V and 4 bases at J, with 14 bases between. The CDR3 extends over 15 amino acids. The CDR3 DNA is TGTGCCAGCAGTGAAAGAGACACCCAATCCTATGGCTACACCTTC. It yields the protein CASSERDTQSYGYTF.

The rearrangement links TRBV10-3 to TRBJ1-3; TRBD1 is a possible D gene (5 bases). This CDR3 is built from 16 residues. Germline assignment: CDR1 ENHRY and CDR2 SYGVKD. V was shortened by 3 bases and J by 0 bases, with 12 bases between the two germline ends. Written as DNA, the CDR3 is TGTGCCATCAGTGAAACAGGATGGAGCTCTGGAAACACCATATATTTT. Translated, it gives CAISETGWSSGNTIYF.

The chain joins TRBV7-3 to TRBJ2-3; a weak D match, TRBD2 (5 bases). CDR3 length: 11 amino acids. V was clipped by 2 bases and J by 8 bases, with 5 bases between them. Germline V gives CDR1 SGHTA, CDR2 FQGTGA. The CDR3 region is CASSLGGTQYF. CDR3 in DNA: TGTGCCAGCAGCTTAGGAGGTACGCAGTATTTT.

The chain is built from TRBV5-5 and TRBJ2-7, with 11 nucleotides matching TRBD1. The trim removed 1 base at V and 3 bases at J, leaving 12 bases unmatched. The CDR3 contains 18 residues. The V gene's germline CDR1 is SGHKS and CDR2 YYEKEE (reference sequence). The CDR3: CASSLLRTGGARGYEQYF. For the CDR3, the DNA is TGTGCCAGCAGCTTGTTGCGGACAGGGGGCGCGAGGGGCTACGAGCAGTACTTC.

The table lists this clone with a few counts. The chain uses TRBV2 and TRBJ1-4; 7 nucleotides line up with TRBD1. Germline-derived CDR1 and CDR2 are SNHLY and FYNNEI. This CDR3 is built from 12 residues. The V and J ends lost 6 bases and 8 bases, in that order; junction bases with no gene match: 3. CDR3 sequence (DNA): TGTGCCAGCAGCCCACAGGGGGAAAAACTGTTTTTT. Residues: CASSPQGEKLFF.

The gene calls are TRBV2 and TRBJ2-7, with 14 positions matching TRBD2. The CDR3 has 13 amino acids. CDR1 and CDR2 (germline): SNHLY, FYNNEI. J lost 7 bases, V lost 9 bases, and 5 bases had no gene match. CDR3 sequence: CASTGLAGAEQYF. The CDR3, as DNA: TGTGCCAGTACGGGACTAGCGGGGGCGGAGCAGTACTTC.

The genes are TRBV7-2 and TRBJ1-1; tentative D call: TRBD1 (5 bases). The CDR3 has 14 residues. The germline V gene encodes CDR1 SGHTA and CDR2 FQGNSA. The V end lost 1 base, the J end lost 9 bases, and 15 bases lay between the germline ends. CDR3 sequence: CASSLDWTKKKAFF. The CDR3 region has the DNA TGTGCCAGCAGCTTAGATTGGACAAAGAAAAAAGCTTTCTTT.

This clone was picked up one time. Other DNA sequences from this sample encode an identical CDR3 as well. The CDR3 region has the DNA TGTGCCAGCAGTCCGGGACAGGGGAATCAGCCCCAGCATTTT. It specifies CASSPGQGNQPQHF. V gene TRBV2 combines with J gene TRBJ1-5, with 10 positions matching TRBD1. Per the germline V gene, CDR1 is SNHLY and CDR2 is FYNNEI. The CDR3 is made up of 14 amino acids. V lost 5 bases to trimming and J lost 4 bases; unmatched junction nucleotides: 2.

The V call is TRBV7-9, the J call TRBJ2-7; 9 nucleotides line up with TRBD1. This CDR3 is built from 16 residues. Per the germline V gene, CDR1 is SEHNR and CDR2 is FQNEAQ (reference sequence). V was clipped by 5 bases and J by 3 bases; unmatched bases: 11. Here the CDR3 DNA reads TGTGCCAGCAGCACCAGTGGGGGGACAGGGTACTACGAGCAGTACTTC. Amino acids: CASSTSGGTGYYEQYF.

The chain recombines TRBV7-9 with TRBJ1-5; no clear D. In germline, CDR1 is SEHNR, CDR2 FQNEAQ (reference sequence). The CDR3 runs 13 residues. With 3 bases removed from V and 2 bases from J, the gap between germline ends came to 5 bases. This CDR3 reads CASSFQGNQPQHF. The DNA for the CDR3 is TGTGCCAGCAGCTTCCAGGGCAATCAGCCCCAGCATTTT.

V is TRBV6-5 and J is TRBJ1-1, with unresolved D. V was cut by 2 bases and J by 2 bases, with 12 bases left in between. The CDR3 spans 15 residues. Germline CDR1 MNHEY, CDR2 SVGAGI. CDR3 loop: CASSYGSGGNTEAFF. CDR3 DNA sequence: TGTGCCAGCAGTTACGGTTCCGGCGGTAACACTGAAGCTTTCTTT.

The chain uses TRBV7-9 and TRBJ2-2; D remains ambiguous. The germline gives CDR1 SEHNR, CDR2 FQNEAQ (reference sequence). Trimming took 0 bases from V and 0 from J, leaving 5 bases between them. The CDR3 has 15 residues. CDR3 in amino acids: CASSLASPNTGELFF. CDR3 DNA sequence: TGTGCCAGCAGCTTAGCCAGTCCGAACACCGGGGAGCTGTTTTTT.

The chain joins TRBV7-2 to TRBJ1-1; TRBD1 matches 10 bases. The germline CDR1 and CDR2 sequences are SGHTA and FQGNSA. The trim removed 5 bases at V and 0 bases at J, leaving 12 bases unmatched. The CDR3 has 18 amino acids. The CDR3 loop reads CASSPRTGGVLMNTEAFF. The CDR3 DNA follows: TGTGCCAGCAGCCCCAGGACAGGGGGTGTGCTTATGAACACTGAAGCTTTCTTT. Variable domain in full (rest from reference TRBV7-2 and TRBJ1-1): GAGVSQSPSNKVTEKGKDVELRCDPISGHTALYWYRQSLGQGLEFLIYFQGNSAPDKSGLPSDRFSAERTGGSVSTLTIQRTQQEDSAVYLCASSPRTGGVLMNTEAFFGQGTRLTVV.

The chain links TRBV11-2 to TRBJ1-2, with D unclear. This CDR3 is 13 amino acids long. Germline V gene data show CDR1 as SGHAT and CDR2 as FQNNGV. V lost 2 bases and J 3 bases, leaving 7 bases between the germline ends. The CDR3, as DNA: TGTGCCAGCAGCTTACGGAGAGACTATGGCTACACCTTC. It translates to CASSLRRDYGYTF.

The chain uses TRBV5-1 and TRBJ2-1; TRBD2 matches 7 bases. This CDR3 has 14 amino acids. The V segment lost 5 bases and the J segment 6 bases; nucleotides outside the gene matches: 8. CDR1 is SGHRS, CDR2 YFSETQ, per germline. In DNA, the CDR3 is TGCGCCAGCAGTGGGGGGGGAGTTGGCAATGAGCAGTTCTTC. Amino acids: CASSGGGVGNEQFF.

CDR3 in amino acids: CASSPGAGSYNEQFF. The CDR3 coding sequence is TGTGCCAGCAGCCCTGGCGCGGGCTCCTACAATGAGCAGTTCTTC. The chain links TRBV6-5 to TRBJ2-1, with D maybe TRBD2 (5 bases). Germline V gene data show CDR1 as MNHEY and CDR2 as SVGAGI. V was pared by 6 bases and J by 0 bases, with 12 bases between. There are 15 residues in the CDR3.

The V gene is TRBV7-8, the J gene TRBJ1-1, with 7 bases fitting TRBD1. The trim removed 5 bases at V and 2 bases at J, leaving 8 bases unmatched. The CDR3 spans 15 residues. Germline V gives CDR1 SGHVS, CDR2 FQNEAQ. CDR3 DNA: TGTGCCAGCAGCCTACCAACAGGGGACAACACTGAAGCTTTCTTT. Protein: CASSLPTGDNTEAFF.

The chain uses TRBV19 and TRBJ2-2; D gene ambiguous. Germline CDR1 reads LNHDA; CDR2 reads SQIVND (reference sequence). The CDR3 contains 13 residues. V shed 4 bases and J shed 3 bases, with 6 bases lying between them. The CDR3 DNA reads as TGTGCCAGTAGTACTTTCGACACCGGGGAGCTGTTTTTT. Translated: CASSTFDTGELFF.

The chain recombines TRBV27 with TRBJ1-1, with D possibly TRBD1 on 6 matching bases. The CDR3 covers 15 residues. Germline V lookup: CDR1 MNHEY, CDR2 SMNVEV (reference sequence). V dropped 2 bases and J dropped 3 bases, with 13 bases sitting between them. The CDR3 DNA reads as TGTGCCAGCAGTTTAAACAGGGTCTTTGACACTGAAGCTTTCTTT. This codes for CASSLNRVFDTEAFF.

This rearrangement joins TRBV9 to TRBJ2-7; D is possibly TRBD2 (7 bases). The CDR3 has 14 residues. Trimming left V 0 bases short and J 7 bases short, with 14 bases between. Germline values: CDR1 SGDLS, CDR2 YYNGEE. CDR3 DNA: TGTGCCAGCAGCGTAGTCAGGGAGGGGGGTGAGCAGTACTTC. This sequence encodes CASSVVREGGEQYF.